This T cell receptor (beta chain) was captured in a study of T cells after yellow fever vaccination (dated by TCRdb to between 2018 and 2021). Concerning the study at large: The SMART-Seq v4 Ultra Low Input RNA kit was used to prepare libraries from fractions with low cell numbers. The cohort comprised two healthy male donors, one aged 18 to 30 and one aged 30 to 40 years. Blood samples were taken at several timepoints before and after primary and secondary immunization, and bulk PBMC replicates and cell subsets were isolated. To follow T-cell clones before and after primary and booster YFV17D yellow fever vaccination, bulk TCR alpha and beta repertoires were sequenced over time.

According to the study, the label for this sample's treatment or condition signals: live attenuated yellow fever vaccine strain. A standard Ficoll-Paque protocol was used to isolate PBMCs from peripheral blood. Dynabeads CD4 and CD8 positive selection kits were used to isolate the CD4 and CD8 T-cell fractions. TriZol was used to extract RNA from bulk PBMCs, CD4 and CD8 fractions, and dextramer-positive and dextramer-negative fractions. The junction carries 18 bases between V and J, which are trimmed by 10 bases and 3 bases respectively. CDR1 MNHEY and CDR2 SVGAGI were looked up in the germline V gene. There are 15 amino acids in the CDR3, from cysteine to phenylalanine inclusive. The DNA shown is the 45-base CDR3, in frame from base 1. Study-wide findings and limitations: The secondary T-cell response was weaker than the primary response but faster, peaking on day 5 instead of day 15. After the booster, most of the clones that had expanded following primary vaccination were detected again (approximately 95% of CD4 and around nine tenths of CD8), which suggests that memory was broadly maintained. Computational filtering was required because FACS-sorted repertoires could contain abundant contaminating clonotypes from the bulk population. The study included only two donors, which limits how far the findings can be generalized. A small fraction of clonotypes appeared in both the CD4 and CD8 compartments, likely as a result of convergent recombination.

This clonotype was seen only a few times. This clone's antigen is unknown. No much larger clone is present one base from it, and per-base qualities are unavailable. The instrument given in TCRdb is Illumina NovaSeq 6000. TCR cDNA was synthesized by 5'RACE template switching, which introduced a universal primer site and unique molecular identifiers. cDNA synthesis was primed from both the TCR alpha and TCR beta constant segments. Libraries were amplified in two PCR steps, with sample barcodes and sequencing adapters added in the second step. Sequencing of libraries was done on Illumina HiSeq 2500 (2x100 bp) or NovaSeq (2x150 bp). As for the authors' bioinformatics: MIGEC was used to demultiplex reads and collapse the reads into UMI consensus sequences, and MiXCR was used for V(D)J alignment. Vaccine-responding clonotypes were defined with edgeR using replicate PBMC samples, requiring FDR below 0.01 and a log2 fold change above 5 up to day 15. Bulk clonotypes were assigned CD4 or CD8 identity according to which sequenced CD4 or CD8 repertoire held them at higher abundance. TCRdb ran its own pipeline on the public reads, namely fastp trimming at Q25 and MiXCR clone calling, and kept in-frame beta chains. Each entry merges the rows of one CDR3 protein and shows their most common DNA and genes. The V and J calls were determined by TCRdb, not by the authors. In this sample the table shows a few hundred thousand distinct CDR3 sequences, around 5.3% of which occur a single time. The ten top clones hold approximately 3.5% of the sample.

The clonotype comes from a man younger than 35 who received the YFV17D yellow fever vaccine. The chain uses TRBV6-5 and TRBJ2-2, with TRBD2 as a weak D call on 6 bases. The sequenced sample was CD4+ T cells sorted from PBMCs, obtained on the day of the yellow fever booster vaccination. Here the CDR3 is given as CATKGTGTYTGELFF. The nucleotide sequence reads TGTGCCACCAAGGGCACCGGGACTTACACCGGGGAGCTGTTTTTT.